This TCR beta chain is from a study of graft-versus-host responses after intestinal transplantation. Study summary: Uniformly, recipients were administered anti-thymocyte globulin induction with subsequent tacrolimus and steroids for two to three years.

TCRdb keeps only in-frame clones here, not all; method: immunoSEQ multiplex PCR. Of 35,000 to 45,000 clones listed, just under 95% are singletons. Points on this clone: What it binds is not known.

There are 15 residues in the CDR3. J was trimmed by 2 bases and V by 3 bases; bases with no gene match: 3. Germline lookup yields CDR1 MNHEY and CDR2 SMNVEV (reference sequence). General study findings and limits: Some GvH clones appeared in ileal mucosa or blood before recipient bone marrow.

The rearrangement links TRBV27 to TRBJ2-1; 8 nucleotides agree with TRBD2. The sequence derives from a human patient who received an intestinal transplant, so some T cells may come from the graft donor. This sample comprised PBMCs, obtained 16 days after intestinal transplant. CDR3 protein: CASSLTSAPYNEQFF. The DNA for the CDR3 is TGTGCCAGCAGTTTGACTAGCGCTCCCTACAATGAGCAGTTCTTC.